Presented here are 17 T cell receptor beta chains from one specimen sequenced in a study of blood T cell repertoires in COVID-19. TCRdb keeps only in-frame clones here, not all; method: immunoSEQ multiplex PCR. The repertoire has around 62,000 clones, under 95% of them found once; the top ten carry about 3%. The sample comprised peripheral blood. The receptors were gathered from a man between 65 and 80 years old with active COVID-19.

The genes are TRBV19 and TRBJ1-2, with D possibly matching TRBD1 (5 bases). The V and J ends lost 6 bases and 6 bases respectively, with 11 bases between them. This CDR3 spans 12 amino acids. Germline CDR1 and CDR2: LNHDA and SQIVND (reference sequence). In DNA, the CDR3 is TGTGCCAGTAGCGGGGGTAATGATGGCTACACCTTC. It is translated as CASSGGNDGYTF.

V gene TRBV24-1 combines with J gene TRBJ2-1; the match to TRBD2 covers 10 bases. The CDR3 runs 14 residues. J lost 7 bases, V lost 7 bases, and 6 bases had no gene match. In germline, CDR1 is KGHDR, CDR2 SFDVKD. CDR3 DNA sequence: TGTGCCACCAGCCAGCGGGGGGGCGGTAATGAGCAGTTCTTC. It codes for CATSQRGGGNEQFF.

This clone was seen a handful of times. The gene calls are TRBV3-1 (or the pseudogene TRBV3-2) and TRBJ2-3, with 7 nucleotides matching TRBD1. The germline gives CDR1 LGHDT, CDR2 YNNKEL (reference sequence). The CDR3 extends over 19 amino acids. J lost 4 bases, V lost 0 bases, and 16 bases had no gene match. This chain's CDR3 is CASSQDWRLDRSHPDTQYF. The DNA for the CDR3 is TGTGCCAGCAGCCAAGATTGGCGTCTGGACAGGTCCCATCCAGATACGCAGTATTTT.

This chain links TRBV6-2 or TRBV6-3 with TRBJ1-2; tentatively, D is TRBD1 (6 bases). CDR1 and CDR2 from the germline V gene are MNHEY and SVGEGT. V dropped 5 bases and J dropped 5 bases, with 18 bases sitting between them. The CDR3 contains 15 residues. CDR3 sequence reads: CASSPPAGARYGYTF. The DNA of the CDR3 is TGTGCCAGCAGTCCCCCCGCAGGGGCGAGGTATGGCTACACCTTC.

The genes are TRBV11-2 and TRBJ2-1; D is perhaps TRBD1 (5 bases). V was cut by 1 base and J by 9 bases, with 7 bases left in between. CDR3 length: 12 residues. Germline V gene sequence: CDR1 SGHAT, CDR2 FQNNGV. The CDR3 coding sequence is TGTGCCAGCAGCTTAGCAGGGTTTGAGCAGTTCTTC. Translated, it gives CASSLAGFEQFF.

The sample holds one count of this clone. J is TRBJ1-2 and V is TRBV5-5; 9 bases are a match to TRBD1. V shed 4 bases, J shed 2 bases, and the junction held 9 bases outside the gene matches. CDR1 SGHKS and CDR2 YYEKEE come from the germline V gene (reference sequence). The CDR3 runs 16 residues. CDR3 DNA: TGTGCCAGCAGCCCCGTCCCGGGACAGGGAAACTATGGCTACACCTTC. This encodes CASSPVPGQGNYGYTF.

This chain joins TRBV5-1 and TRBJ1-2; 11 bases are a match to TRBD1. Germline values: CDR1 SGHRS, CDR2 YFSETQ. The CDR3 runs to 17 residues. The junction had 10 bases not matched to a gene; V was cut back by 4 bases and J by 2 bases. CDR3 in amino acids: CASSVGQGATSNYGYTF. In nucleotides, the CDR3 is TGCGCCAGCAGCGTAGGACAGGGGGCTACATCCAACTATGGCTACACCTTC.

The chain joins TRBV11-2 to TRBJ2-5; 9 nucleotides match TRBD1. The CDR3 loop spans 16 amino acids. Germline assignment: CDR1 SGHAT and CDR2 FQNNGV. Trimming cost V 5 bases and J 5 bases; bases outside gene matches: 12. Here the CDR3 DNA reads TGTGCCAGCAGCGCCTCCTTTGGACAGGGGCAGGAGACCCAGTACTTC. It translates to CASSASFGQGQETQYF.

The CDR3 DNA is TGCAGCGTTTACAGGAACACTGAAGCTTTCTTT. It is translated as CSVYRNTEAFF. V and J are TRBV29-1 and TRBJ1-1; D not certain. The CDR3 extends over 11 amino acids. CDR1 is SQVTM, CDR2 ANQGSEA, per germline. Trimming removed 5 bases from V and 1 base from J, with 5 bases in between.

The chain carries TRBV5-6 and TRBJ1-1, with 9 bases identical to TRBD1. The ends lost 4 bases at V and 5 bases at J; junction bases unmatched: 9. Germline values: CDR1 SGHDT, CDR2 YYEEEE. The CDR3 spans 15 residues. The CDR3 sequence is CASSKPTGGRTEAFF. The CDR3 DNA reads TGTGCCAGCAGCAAACCTACAGGGGGCCGGACTGAAGCTTTCTTT.

CDR3 nucleotide sequence: TGCGCCAGCAGTCAGGGCCCTTGGGTCGATTCACCCCTCCACTTT. Encoded protein: CASSQGPWVDSPLHF. The chain is built from TRBV4-1 and TRBJ1-6; weak D call: TRBD1 (5 bases). V was pared by 6 bases and J by 8 bases, with 17 bases between. Germline values: CDR1 MGHRA, CDR2 YSYEKL. The CDR3 covers 15 residues.

The J gene is TRBJ2-4, the V gene TRBV6-5; 7 bases agree with TRBD1. The germline V gene encodes CDR1 MNHEY and CDR2 SVGAGI. J was trimmed by 9 bases and V by 7 bases; bases with no gene match: 12. The CDR3 has 14 residues. The CDR3 is CASNTTGWVSIQYF. The CDR3 bases are TGTGCCAGCAACACGACAGGGTGGGTAAGCATTCAGTACTTC.

The rearrangement joins TRBV10-3 to TRBJ2-3; 8 positions match TRBD1. This CDR3 has 16 residues. The germline V gene has CDR1 ENHRY and CDR2 SYGVKD. The V gene end was trimmed by 3 bases and the J gene end by 2 bases; junction bases not matched to a gene: 7. CDR3 in amino acids: CAISDGQGAPTDTQYF. Written as DNA, the CDR3 is TGTGCCATCAGTGACGGGCAGGGGGCGCCCACAGATACGCAGTATTTT.

This clone is a singleton in its sample. V usage is TRBV7-2 and J usage is TRBJ2-1; TRBD2 aligns across 10 bases. The CDR3 has 15 residues. Germline assignment: CDR1 SGHTA and CDR2 FQGNSA. Unmatched junction bases numbered 7, after V lost 5 bases and J lost 6 bases. DNA of the CDR3: TGTGCCAGCAGCGCGATGAGCGGGGGGGCCAATGAGCAGTTCTTC. This codes for CASSAMSGGANEQFF.

This clone was observed a single time. The chain employs TRBV9 and TRBJ2-2, with D possibly being TRBD1 (6 bases). CDR3 length: 16 residues. V was clipped by 3 bases and J by 4 bases, with 16 bases between them. Germline CDR1 reads SGDLS; CDR2 reads YYNGEE. CDR3: CASSATGSTFTGELFF. In nucleotides, the CDR3 is TGTGCCAGCAGCGCCACAGGGTCCACTTTCACCGGGGAGCTGTTTTTT. The full variable domain, with the rest looked up from reference TRBV9 and TRBJ2-2, is DSGVTQTPKHLITATGQRVTLRCSPRSGDLSVYWYQQSLDQGLQFLIQYYNGEERAKGNILERFSAQQFPDLHSELNLSSLELGDSALYFCASSATGSTFTGELFFGEGSRLTVL.

The chain uses TRBV3-1 (or the pseudogene TRBV3-2) and TRBJ2-7; 7 nucleotides line up with TRBD2. CDR1 and CDR2 (germline): LGHDT, YNNKEL (reference sequence). This CDR3 comprises 16 residues. After removal of 3 bases from V and 0 bases from J, the junction contained 8 bases not matched to a gene. The CDR3, as DNA: TGTGCCAGCAGCCAGGAGACTAGCTTGGACTCCTACGAGCAGTACGTC. It translates to CASSQETSLDSYEQYV.

Turning to this clone: At one end, the junction sequence differs from germline, possibly due to a read error. The rearrangement joins TRBV28 to TRBJ2-2; 7 positions match TRBD2. The CDR3 spans 18 residues. Germline assignment: CDR1 MDHEN and CDR2 SYDVKM. For the CDR3, the DNA is TGTGCCAGCAGTCCTCACATCCCGACTAGCCCGAAAACCGGGGAGCTGTTTTTT. Translated: CASSPHIPTSPKTGELFF.